These 29 T cell receptor beta chains came from one sample sequenced in a study of T cell repertoires in cytomegalovirus infection. What these receptors recognize is not known. One entry per CDR3 protein, called by TCRdb with MiXCR from the reads. The sample contains some 270,000 distinct CDR3 sequences, roughly 21% of which appear only once. This specimen consisted of cultured PBMCs, obtained from culture after CMV antigen stimulation. Every receptor here comes from a human donor in good health (CMV status not recorded). Some clones in this sample may be carry-over from other donors' samples.

In its sample, this clonotype was seen a few times. This chain uses TRBV7-9 with TRBJ1-1; D possibly corresponds to TRBD1 (6 bases). Trimming took 7 bases from V and 2 from J, leaving 14 bases between them. Germline-derived CDR1 and CDR2 are SEHNR and FQNEAQ (reference sequence). CDR3 size: 14 residues. The CDR3 DNA reads as TGTGCCAGCAAGCCAGGGGCGGGAAACACTGAAGCTTTCTTT. Encoded protein: CASKPGAGNTEAFF. Full variable domain (missing parts from reference TRBV7-9 and TRBJ1-1): DTGVSQNPRHKITKRGQNVTFRCDPISEHNRLYWYRQTLGQGPEFLTYFQNEAQLEKSRLLSDRFSAERPKGSFSTLEIQRTEQGDSAMYLCASKPGAGNTEAFFGQGTRLTVV.

This chain uses TRBV10-2 with TRBJ1-5; no clear D gene. CDR3 length equals 15 residues. Germline lookup yields CDR1 WSHSY and CDR2 SAAADI. The V gene lost 0 bases and the J gene lost 2 bases, with 8 bases spanning the gap. The CDR3 loop reads CASSESPWGNQPQHF. CDR3 in DNA: TGCGCCAGCAGTGAGTCACCCTGGGGCAATCAGCCCCAGCATTTT.

This clonotype was recorded at least ten times. The chain has TRBV4-2 and TRBJ2-3, with no clear D. The ends were cut back, 1 base at V and 6 bases at J, with 11 bases in the middle. This CDR3 has 14 amino acids. Germline assignment: CDR1 LGHNA and CDR2 YNFKEQ. The CDR3 region has the DNA TGTGCCAGCAGCCAAGGTCGGGCCGACGATACGCAGTATTTT. Translated: CASSQGRADDTQYF.

The chain couples TRBV6-2 or TRBV6-3 to TRBJ2-1; D remains unclear. The CDR3 has 15 amino acids. CDR1 is MNHEY and CDR2 is SVGEGT in the germline V gene. V dropped 5 bases and J dropped 0 bases, with 11 bases sitting between them. This CDR3 reads CASSTPAGSYNEQFF. Here the CDR3 DNA reads TGTGCCAGCAGTACCCCTGCCGGCTCCTACAATGAGCAGTTCTTC.

The J gene is TRBJ2-7, the V gene TRBV27, with 8 bases aligning to TRBD2. The germline V gene has CDR1 MNHEY and CDR2 SMNVEV (reference sequence). The V gene end was trimmed by 4 bases and the J gene end by 3 bases; junction bases not matched to a gene: 11. This CDR3 comprises 16 residues. This chain's CDR3 is CASSSGYGTRLYEQYF. The CDR3 DNA is TGTGCCAGCAGTTCCGGTTACGGGACTAGGCTCTACGAGCAGTACTTC.

This clonotype was counted many times. This chain joins TRBV7-6 and TRBJ2-3; 9 bases are shared with TRBD2. The V and J ends lost 5 bases and 1 base, in that order; junction bases with no gene match: 13. Germline V lookup: CDR1 SGHVS, CDR2 FNYEAQ. The CDR3 has 18 amino acids. For the CDR3, the DNA is TGTGCCAGCAGCCAGACTTGGGCTAGCGGGACTGGCACAGATACGCAGTATTTT. It translates to CASSQTWASGTGTDTQYF.

The table lists this clonotype with many counts. V is TRBV12-3 or TRBV12-4 and J is TRBJ1-4; D is unclear. Trimming pared 7 bases from V and 3 bases from J, leaving 15 bases between. The CDR3 has 15 residues. DNA of the CDR3: TGTGCCAGCACCCTAACCCAGGCGGCTAATGAAAAACTGTTTTTT. It codes for CASTLTQAANEKLFF.

This clonotype occurred a few times. The V gene is TRBV7-8, the J gene TRBJ1-2, with 7 bases matching TRBD1. CDR3 length equals 13 residues. V gave up 6 bases and J gave up 2 bases; unmatched junction bases: 3. Germline assignment: CDR1 SGHVS and CDR2 FQNEAQ. CDR3: CASRLTGNYGYTF. The CDR3 bases are TGTGCCAGCAGACTGACAGGGAACTATGGCTACACCTTC.

The chain employs TRBV29-1 and TRBJ2-1, with TRBD1 matching 10 bases. This CDR3 spans 14 amino acids. V dropped 3 bases and J dropped 9; count of bases not matched to a gene: 8. Germline-derived CDR1 and CDR2 are SQVTM and ANQGSEA. The chain's CDR3 is CSVEADRGLSEQFF. The CDR3 DNA reads TGCAGCGTTGAGGCTGACAGGGGGCTGAGTGAGCAGTTCTTC.

This chain uses TRBV7-2 with TRBJ2-1; TRBD2 agrees at 7 bases. Germline lookup yields CDR1 SGHTA and CDR2 FQGNSA. This CDR3 comprises 11 residues. The junction had 2 bases not matched to a gene; V was cut back by 6 bases and J by 9 bases. The CDR3 sequence: CASRGGVEQFF. The CDR3 nucleotides are TGTGCCAGCAGGGGGGGGGTTGAGCAGTTCTTC.

This chain links TRBV5-1 with TRBJ2-1; 7 nucleotides match TRBD2. The length of the CDR3 is 15 residues. Germline V CDR1 and CDR2: SGHRS, YFSETQ. Trimming took 4 bases from V and 6 from J; bases not matched to a gene: 10. The CDR3 here is CASSPGAGRGNEQFF. The CDR3 DNA reads as TGCGCCAGCAGCCCTGGGGCGGGGAGGGGCAATGAGCAGTTCTTC.

This clonotype was detected a few times. The V gene is TRBV12-3 or TRBV12-4, the J gene TRBJ2-3; D gene uncertain. The CDR3 loop spans 11 amino acids. Trimming removed 3 bases at V and 7 bases at J, with 5 bases between. The DNA of the CDR3 is TGTGCCAGCAGTTTGCAGTATACGCAGTATTTT. It is translated as CASSLQYTQYF.

In this sample, this clonotype turned up a few times. An end of the junction differs from the germline gene, which may be a read error. The V gene is TRBV7-9, the J gene TRBJ1-2, with TRBD1 as a possible D gene (6 bases). Germline V gene data show CDR1 as SEHNR and CDR2 as FQNEAQ (reference sequence). The CDR3 contains 15 residues. The CDR3 reads CASTLTGTTNYGYTF. For the CDR3, the DNA is TGTGCCAGCACCTTAACCGGGACAACTAACTATGGCTACACCTTC.

This clonotype occurred a few times. V usage is TRBV7-3 and J usage is TRBJ2-2; D is tentatively TRBD1 or TRBD2 (6 bases each). Germline V gene lookup returns CDR1 SGHTA and CDR2 FQGTGA. CDR3 length: 14 amino acids. The V and J ends lost 5 bases and 4 bases respectively, with 11 bases between them. CDR3 coding DNA: TGTGCCAGCAGCCCCGGGGGCGGCACCGGGGAGCTGTTTTTT. Encoded protein: CASSPGGGTGELFF.

The chain recombines TRBV9 with TRBJ2-1, with TRBD2 as a possible D gene (6 bases). The CDR3 totals 16 residues. Germline V lookup: CDR1 SGDLS, CDR2 YYNGEE. Trimming removed 4 bases at V and 4 bases at J, with 18 bases between. In DNA form, the CDR3 reads TGTGCCAGCAGCCCCCCCGGGACTCCCAGTTACAATGAGCAGTTCTTC. Its translation is CASSPPGTPSYNEQFF.

This clonotype came up a few times. This may be a read error, as it is one base from a much larger clone. J is TRBJ1-1 and V is TRBV7-2; D uncertain. This CDR3 spans 13 amino acids. Germline loops: CDR1 SGHTA, CDR2 FQGNSA. V was cut by 1 base and J by 1 base, with 4 bases left in between. For the CDR3, the DNA is TGTGCCAGCAGCTTAGAAAGGAACACTGAAGCTTTCTTT. It yields the protein CASSLERNTEAFF.

Many counts were recorded for this clonotype. The J gene is TRBJ2-3, the V gene TRBV10-3; D tentatively reads TRBD1 or TRBD2 (5 bases each). The V gene lost 11 bases and the J gene lost 3 bases, with 18 bases spanning the gap. Germline V gene sequence: CDR1 ENHRY, CDR2 SYGVKD. The length of the CDR3 is 14 residues. CDR3 in amino acids: CASQEQGATDTQYF. CDR3 nucleotide sequence: TGTGCCTCGCAGGAGCAGGGAGCGACAGATACGCAGTATTTT.

Many counts were recorded for this clonotype. The CDR3 loop reads CASSFDGISYEQYF. The CDR3 DNA sequence: TGTGCCAGCAGCTTTGATGGGATCTCCTACGAGCAGTACTTC. This chain links TRBV7-2 with TRBJ2-7; D call uncertain. In germline, CDR1 is SGHTA, CDR2 FQGNSA. The CDR3 length is 14 residues. The V gene lost 3 bases and the J gene lost 0 bases, with 9 bases spanning the gap.

Many counts were recorded for this clonotype. The J gene is TRBJ2-1, the V gene TRBV7-2, with D possibly being TRBD2 (5 bases). The CDR3 consists of 16 residues. Germline-derived CDR1 and CDR2 are SGHTA and FQGNSA. Trimming took off 2 bases at V and 1 base at J, with 12 bases between the two ends. The CDR3 DNA follows: TGTGCCAGCAGCTTAAAGGAGGTCTATTCCTACAATGAGCAGTTCTTC. It is translated as CASSLKEVYSYNEQFF.

This clonotype appeared many times. V is TRBV7-2 and J is TRBJ2-5, with D tentatively TRBD2 (6 bases). The CDR3 has 14 residues. Germline V lookup: CDR1 SGHTA, CDR2 FQGNSA. V lost 8 bases and J lost 2, with 15 bases in between. The CDR3 sequence: CASARWGEQETQYF. CDR3 sequence (DNA): TGTGCCAGCGCGCGGTGGGGGGAGCAAGAGACCCAGTACTTC.

As regards this clonotype: Given a much more abundant clone one base away, this may be a read error. This chain links TRBV6-5 with TRBJ2-1; D may be TRBD2 (6 bases). The CDR3 extends over 17 amino acids. V was cut by 6 bases and J by 3 bases, with 21 bases left in between. Germline V gene data show CDR1 as MNHEY and CDR2 as SVGAGI. This CDR3 is CASRYLAPAEGYNEQFF. The DNA for the CDR3 is TGTGCCAGCAGATACCTTGCGCCAGCGGAGGGCTACAATGAGCAGTTCTTC.

This chain joins TRBV12-3 or TRBV12-4 and TRBJ2-7; maybe TRBD2 (6 bases). The CDR3 length is 15 residues. V lost 3 bases, J lost 0 bases, and 12 bases lay in between. The CDR3 DNA reads TGTGCCAGCAGTTTGGAGGGAGGAGGCTCCTACGAGCAGTACTTC. This sequence encodes CASSLEGGGSYEQYF.

The chain recombines TRBV7-6 with TRBJ2-1; no reliable D call. CDR1 is SGHVS, CDR2 FNYEAQ, per germline. V lost 5 bases and J lost 8, with 13 bases in between. The CDR3 is 13 residues long. CDR3 amino acids: CASSKDVSYEQFF. DNA for the CDR3: TGTGCCAGCAGCAAAGACGTCAGTTATGAGCAGTTCTTC.

This clonotype was counted between two and nine times. This chain links TRBV13 with TRBJ2-5; no firm D call. The ends were cut back, 5 bases at V and 2 bases at J, with 15 bases in the middle. CDR3 length equals 15 residues. CDR1 PRHDT and CDR2 FYEKMQ come from the germline V gene (reference sequence). CDR3 amino acids: CASSRLGPAQETQYF. The CDR3 DNA is TGTGCCAGCAGCCGGCTAGGGCCAGCGCAAGAGACCCAGTACTTC. Full variable domain (outside the CDR3, taken from reference TRBV13 and TRBJ2-5): AAGVIQSPRHLIKEKRETATLKCYPIPRHDTVYWYQQGPGQDPQFLISFYEKMQSDKGSIPDRFSAQQFSDYHSELNMSSLELGDSALYFCASSRLGPAQETQYFGPGTRLLVL.

The genes are TRBV28 and TRBJ2-5; D call uncertain. This CDR3 is 12 amino acids long. Trimming left V 3 bases short and J 7 bases short, with 9 bases between. Looked up from germline, CDR1 is MDHEN and CDR2 is SYDVKM. This CDR3 is CASSLSSSTQYF. CDR3 coding DNA: TGTGCCAGCAGTTTGTCCAGCTCGACCCAGTACTTC.

The table lists this clonotype with many counts. V and J are TRBV12-3 or TRBV12-4 and TRBJ2-3; the D is unclear. There are 12 residues in the CDR3. V was trimmed by 6 bases and J by 3 bases, leaving 7 bases between them. CDR3 region: CASSRRTDTQYF. CDR3 coding DNA: TGTGCCAGCAGCCGCCGGACAGATACGCAGTATTTT.

The table lists this clonotype with many counts. The chain uses TRBV12-3 or TRBV12-4 and TRBJ1-1, with D possibly being TRBD1 (5 bases). V was cut by 1 base and J by 1 base, with 10 bases left in between. The CDR3 length is 15 residues. CDR3 loop: CASSLGLRANTEAFF. CDR3 nucleotide sequence: TGTGCCAGCAGTTTAGGTCTCAGGGCGAACACTGAAGCTTTCTTT.

The sample holds a few counts of this clonotype. This chain links TRBV20-1 with TRBJ2-1, with 10 bases lining up with TRBD2. This CDR3 is built from 14 residues. CDR1 is DFQATT and CDR2 is SNEGSKA in the germline V gene (reference sequence). Trimming removed 1 base from V and 6 bases from J; junction bases left unmatched: 3. The CDR3 bases are TGCAGTGCTAGAGCAGCGGGAGGGCCCAATGAGCAGTTCTTC. Translation: CSARAAGGPNEQFF.

V gene TRBV11-2 combines with J gene TRBJ2-4; D call uncertain. V lost 3 bases and J 6 bases, leaving 6 bases between the germline ends. The CDR3 runs to 12 residues. Looked up from germline, CDR1 is SGHAT and CDR2 is FQNNGV. CDR3 residues: CASSFWGNIQYF. The CDR3 DNA reads TGTGCCAGCAGCTTTTGGGGAAACATTCAGTACTTC.